This is a list of T cell receptor beta chains from one sample in a study of T-cell reconstitution after alpha-beta-depleted transplantation in children. TCRdb itself ran the PCR reads through MiXCR, one entry per CDR3 protein. The sample holds 500,000 to 750,000 distinct CDR3 sequences; approximately 13% are singletons and the top ten take around 2.2%. The sample consisted of PBMCs, mostly from graft donor cells, taken 360 days after TCRalphabeta/CD19-depleted stem cell transplant. These receptor sequences come from a male patient between 10 and 17 years old who had a stem cell transplant for acute myeloid leukemia, so the T cells may come from the graft donor. The CDR3 runs from the conserved cysteine through the conserved F or W. Fields, in order: clone size, J gene, D gene, V gene, CDR3 protein, CDR3 DNA. D genes are given only for firm matches. Part of the rows lack a size; the others show once, few, many or a class for expanded clones.

>many|TRBJ1-5|.|TRBV6-2/TRBV6-3
CASSPKDPGGNQPQHF
TGTGCCAGCAGTCCTAAGGATCCAGGGGGCAATCAGCCCCAGCATTTT
>few|TRBJ2-5|.|TRBV20-1
CSARVLPRQYF
TGCAGTGCTAGAGTCCTCCCTCGGCAGTACTTC
>few|TRBJ2-3|.|TRBV6-5
CASSYSPVRREQYF
TGTGCCAGCAGTTACTCACCCGTGAGGAGAGAGCAGTATTTT
>.|TRBJ2-1|TRBD2|TRBV20-1
CSALGLADNEQFF
TGCAGTGCCCTCGGACTAGCAGACAATGAGCAGTTCTTC
>few|TRBJ2-3|.|TRBV7-3
CASSLLALTDTQYF
TGTGCCAGCAGCTTACTGGCTCTCACAGATACGCAGTATTTT
>.|TRBJ2-3|TRBD2|TRBV6-2/TRBV6-3
CASSFGLAGGSRTDTQYF
TGTGCCAGCAGTTTTGGACTAGCGGGAGGGAGCCGCACAGATACGCAGTATTTT
>.|TRBJ1-5|.|TRBV25-1
CASSALAGEGGQPQHF
TGTGCCAGCAGCGCCCTGGCAGGGGAAGGCGGTCAGCCCCAGCATTTT
>few|TRBJ2-1|.|TRBV20-1
CSALGTYYNEQFF
TGCAGTGCCCTCGGGACTTATTACAATGAGCAGTTCTTC
>many|TRBJ1-5|.|TRBV20-1
CSARKQDNQPQHF
TGCAGTGCTAGAAAGCAGGACAATCAGCCCCAGCATTTT
>few|TRBJ1-6|.|TRBV29-1
CSVRFQGPNSPLHF
TGCAGCGTTCGGTTTCAGGGCCCTAATTCACCCCTCCACTTT
>many|TRBJ2-5|.|TRBV29-1
CSVEVVETQYF
TGCAGCGTTGAGGTGGTTGAGACCCAGTACTTC
>.|TRBJ2-3|.|TRBV20-1
CSASEEGSTDTQYF
TGCAGTGCTAGTGAGGAGGGTAGCACAGATACGCAGTATTTT
>few|TRBJ2-1|TRBD2|TRBV11-2
CASSLNSGGLAGGREQFF
TGTGCCAGCAGCTTAAATTCCGGTGGACTAGCGGGAGGACGTGAGCAGTTCTTC
>.|TRBJ2-1|TRBD1|TRBV7-3
CASGEQGPLNEQFF
TGTGCCAGCGGAGAACAGGGGCCCCTCAATGAGCAGTTCTTC
>few|TRBJ2-4|.|TRBV4-2
CASSQGGVPHGKNIQYF
TGTGCCAGCAGCCAAGGCGGGGTACCCCACGGCAAAAACATTCAGTACTTC
>.|TRBJ2-5|.|TRBV5-1
CASMGSRALQETQYF
TGCGCCAGCATGGGCTCCAGGGCCCTTCAAGAGACCCAGTACTTC
>few|TRBJ2-5|TRBD2|TRBV20-1
CSARDPTSGGETQYF
TGCAGTGCTAGAGATCCTACTAGCGGGGGAGAGACCCAGTACTTC
>many|TRBJ2-7|.|TRBV5-1
CASAYGRSSYEQYF
TGCGCCAGCGCCTACGGTCGTAGCTCCTACGAGCAGTACTTC
>.|TRBJ1-1|.|TRBV28
CATTSYMNTEAFF
TGTGCCACCACGAGTTACATGAACACTGAAGCTTTCTTT
>many|TRBJ2-1|.|TRBV19
CASSIARGNEQFF
TGTGCCAGTAGTATCGCGAGAGGCAATGAGCAGTTCTTC
>.|TRBJ2-7|.|TRBV20-1
CSARLSWEGGRGPYEQYF
TGCAGTGCTAGACTCTCCTGGGAAGGGGGGCGAGGACCCTACGAGCAGTACTTC
>few|TRBJ2-7|TRBD2|TRBV9
CASSSAASGGSYEQYF
TGTGCCAGCAGCTCCGCTGCTAGCGGGGGCTCCTACGAGCAGTACTTC
>few|TRBJ2-7|TRBD2|TRBV20-1
CSARPPGGTRVNEQYF
TGCAGTGCTAGACCCCCCGGTGGGACTAGAGTAAACGAGCAGTACTTC
>.|TRBJ2-7|.|TRBV6-2/TRBV6-3
CASIVRAGVGEQYF
TGTGCCAGCATTGTCAGGGCCGGAGTGGGCGAGCAGTACTTC
>.|TRBJ1-6|TRBD1|TRBV28
CASSFDRGHSPLHF
TGTGCCAGCAGTTTCGACAGGGGACATTCACCCCTCCACTTT
>few|TRBJ2-5|.|TRBV20-1
CSGGAAVLREETQYF
TGCAGTGGGGGAGCGGCGGTCCTCCGGGAAGAGACCCAGTACTTC
>few|TRBJ2-1|.|TRBV19
CASSIDGGPSYNEQFF
TGTGCCAGTAGTATAGATGGCGGACCCTCCTACAATGAGCAGTTCTTC
>.|TRBJ2-5|.|TRBV7-2
CASSLPVRETQYF
TGTGCCAGCAGCTTACCGGTTCGGGAGACCCAGTACTTC
>few|TRBJ2-1|.|TRBV28
CASSLLRRSYNEQFF
TGTGCCAGCAGTTTACTACGCCGGTCCTACAATGAGCAGTTCTTC
>.|TRBJ2-5|TRBD2|TRBV6-2/TRBV6-3
CASSVLAGGPVETQYF
TGTGCCAGCAGTGTGCTAGCGGGAGGGCCTGTGGAGACCCAGTACTTC
>many|TRBJ2-7|.|TRBV20-1
CSATYLGPSYEQYF
TGCAGTGCTACCTACCTCGGGCCCTCCTACGAGCAGTACTTC
>many|TRBJ2-5|.|TRBV7-9
CASSQGRSPIQETQYF
TGTGCCAGCAGCCAGGGTAGGTCGCCGATTCAAGAGACCCAGTACTTC
>.|TRBJ2-1|TRBD2|TRBV4-2
CASSQGGLAFQDVFYNEQFF
TGTGCCAGCAGCCAAGGGGGACTAGCGTTCCAAGACGTCTTCTACAATGAGCAGTTCTTC
>.|TRBJ2-3|TRBD2|TRBV4-2
CASSQDSAGEGHTQYF
TGTGCCAGCAGCCAAGATTCAGCGGGAGAAGGACATACGCAGTATTTT
>.|TRBJ2-7|.|TRBV20-1
CSTRVEVNRVPYEQYF
TGCAGTACTCGAGTCGAAGTTAACAGGGTTCCCTACGAGCAGTACTTC